This T cell receptor beta chain originates from a study of blood T cell repertoires in COVID-19 (dated by TCRdb to between 2020 and 2021). Broadly, across the study: Collaborator samples came from the United States, Italy and Spain and covered acute and convalescent phases of COVID-19. The samples were drawn from the first 160 participants of the ongoing ImmuneRACE study and from 1,254 subjects provided by 6 global collaborators. The repertoires were released in a freely available public database intended as a resource for research on the immune response to SARS-CoV-2. HLA class I and class II types, where available, came from metadata supplied by the sample provider rather than from assay-based typing. The dataset comprised deeply sampled blood TCRbeta repertoires from subjects exposed to, actively infected with, or recovered from COVID-19. A de-identified subject ID, COVID-19 status, age in years and sex were almost always included in the sample metadata. The material from the prospective study consisted of cDNA or gDNA derived from T cells, B-cell-depleted T cells, or PBMCs.

The collaborating institutions used their own protocols to collect whole blood in K2EDTA tubes. For TCRbeta analysis, collaborator samples were shipped as frozen whole blood, as isolated PBMCs, or as DNA extracted from either sample type. From the germline V gene, CDR1 is SNHLY and CDR2 is FYNNEI. V loses 7 bases at its end and J loses 8 bases; junction bases beyond the gene matches: 7. Spanning cysteine to phenylalanine, the CDR3 consists of 14 amino acids. Of all the DNA, just the CDR3 is kept, 42 bases in frame from base 1. General findings and caveats noted by the study authors: The amount of clinical and demographic metadata varied by source and participant and was provided uncurated.

About this clone: Its specific antigen is unknown. Base qualities are missing; no much larger clone stands one base away.

The immunoSEQ Assay, a bias-controlled multiplex PCR, was used to amplify TCRbeta CDR3 regions from genomic DNA. The study's processing was this. The number of nucleated cells in each sample was estimated by amplification of reference gene primers within the assay. To quantify the absolute abundance of each unique TCRbeta CDR3 rearrangement, sequence reads were collapsed and filtered. For each sample, productive Simpson clonality was calculated as the square root of Simpson's diversity index over productive rearrangements. Imported from immuneACCESS, the table was reduced by TCRdb to in-frame sequences with V and J called. These copies leave out some clones; in studies compared against another copy, an unresolved V gene accounts for under half, and the cause of the remainder is not known. Clonal size and the V and J genes are those of that table, whereas D and trimming came from the DNA. Counted in this sample were fewer than 100,000 clones; around four fifths of them appeared once. 27% of the sample is taken by the ten largest.

The source material was peripheral blood. This chain joins TRBV2 to TRBJ1-6; 8 nucleotides in the junction match TRBD1. The sequence was obtained from a human donor in a cohort sampled during active COVID-19. This receptor carries the CDR3 CASKPDRADSPLHF. Read as DNA, the sequence is TGTGCCAGCAAACCGGACAGGGCGGATTCACCCCTCCACTTT.